This TCR beta chain was sequenced in a study of shared clonotypes between healthy human individuals. Overall study findings and caveats: All-four-donor shared clonotypes had higher generation probabilities than non-shared clonotypes did. Memory subsets generally showed lower estimated richness than naive subsets.

Some clones are missing from TCRdb's copy, which holds only in-frame ones; the method was immunoSEQ multiplex PCR. The sample includes fewer than 2.5 million clones, 93% of them seen just once. Turning to this clone: What it binds is not known.

CDR3 size: 16 residues. V was clipped by 4 bases and J by 6 bases, with 21 bases between them. CDR1 SGHNT and CDR2 YYREEE come from the germline V gene (reference sequence). The chain recombines TRBV5-4 with TRBJ2-3; D remains ambiguous. Sequenced input: naive CD4+ T cells from PBMCs. The subset here: CD45RA+ positively selected. The receptor was derived from a man aged 18 to 30 in good health. Some clones in this sample may be carry-over from other donors' samples. The CDR3 region is CASSPTTTQASDTQYF. The CDR3 DNA is TGTGCCAGCAGCCCGACCACTACCCAGGCGTCGGATACGCAGTATTTT.